The 31 T cell receptor beta chains in this list originate from one sample, sequenced in a study of blood T cell repertoires in COVID-19. Sequenced by immunoSEQ multiplex PCR; TCRdb stores in-frame clones only, minus some. This repertoire shows about 170,000 clones, around 77% found once; its top ten account for 2.5% to 3.5%. The sequenced sample consisted of peripheral blood. The receptors were sampled from a man in his 70s with acute or convalescent COVID-19.

The V call is TRBV27, the J call TRBJ2-2; TRBD2 aligns across 13 bases. Germline lookup yields CDR1 MNHEY and CDR2 SMNVEV (reference sequence). The CDR3 consists of 17 residues. V was pared by 4 bases and J by 5 bases, with 7 bases of the junction left unmatched. The CDR3 loop reads CASSSAGLAGPTGELFF. DNA of the CDR3: TGTGCCAGCAGTTCAGCGGGACTAGCGGGACCGACCGGGGAGCTGTTTTTT.

This clone was picked up a small number of times. The rearrangement joins TRBV7-2 to TRBJ2-7, with D possibly TRBD1 on 6 matching bases. Germline CDR1 reads SGHTA; CDR2 reads FQGNSA. The CDR3 extends over 14 amino acids. Deletions cut 5 bases from V and 1 base from J, with 12 bases between. The CDR3: CASSNNRVSYEQYF. CDR3 in DNA: TGTGCCAGCAGCAATAACAGGGTTTCCTACGAGCAGTACTTC.

This chain connects TRBV11-3 to TRBJ2-3; TRBD2 might be the D (6 bases). CDR3 size: 15 residues. V dropped 4 bases and J dropped 4 bases, with 15 bases sitting between them. CDR1 and CDR2 from the germline V gene are SGHNT and YENEEA. The CDR3, as DNA: TGTGCCAGCAGCTATAGCGGAGCCCCGGCAGATACGCAGTATTTT. It specifies CASSYSGAPADTQYF.

The V and J genes are TRBV7-9 and TRBJ1-5; D remains unclear. With 4 bases removed from V and 7 bases from J, the gap between germline ends came to 8 bases. The CDR3 loop spans 12 amino acids. Germline CDR1 reads SEHNR; CDR2 reads FQNEAQ (reference sequence). CDR3 protein: CASSSGEQPQHF. The DNA for the CDR3 is TGTGCCAGCAGCTCCGGGGAACAGCCCCAGCATTTT.

This clone was counted a few times. The J gene is TRBJ1-2, the V gene TRBV7-2; possible D gene TRBD1, 5 bases. The CDR3 contains 14 residues. Deletions cut 5 bases from V and 6 bases from J, with 16 bases between. Per the germline V gene, CDR1 is SGHTA and CDR2 is FQGNSA. CDR3 in DNA: TGTGCCAGCAGCCCGACCACAGGAAGGGATGGCTACACCTTC. This encodes CASSPTTGRDGYTF.

This chain links TRBV20-1 with TRBJ1-2; D not certain. Germline V gives CDR1 DFQATT, CDR2 SNEGSKA (reference sequence). Trimming shortened V by 0 bases and J by 7 bases, and 6 bases separated the two germline ends. The CDR3 consists of 11 residues. The CDR3 DNA reads as TGCAGTGCTAGAGATTCCGGTGGCTACACCTTC. As protein: CSARDSGGYTF.

V gene TRBV5-1 combines with J gene TRBJ1-1; 7 nucleotides agree with TRBD1. CDR1 is SGHRS and CDR2 is YFSETQ in the germline V gene. The CDR3 extends over 14 amino acids. The ends lost 1 base at V and 11 bases at J; junction bases unmatched: 11. The CDR3 loop reads CASSLSGTEKPAFF. The CDR3 DNA follows: TGCGCCAGCAGCTTGTCCGGGACAGAGAAGCCGGCTTTCTTT.

The chain uses TRBV2 and TRBJ1-1; tentative D call: TRBD1 (5 bases). Per the germline V gene, CDR1 is SNHLY and CDR2 is FYNNEI. V was pared by 4 bases and J by 4 bases, with 13 bases between. The CDR3 extends over 14 amino acids. The CDR3 is CASSVGGSGTEAFF. The CDR3 coding sequence is TGTGCCAGCAGTGTGGGGGGGTCAGGCACTGAAGCTTTCTTT.

V gene TRBV5-1 combines with J gene TRBJ2-7; the D gene is possibly TRBD1 (6 bases). Trimming took 0 bases from V and 4 from J, leaving 11 bases between them. There are 14 residues in the CDR3. Germline V gene sequence: CDR1 SGHRS, CDR2 YFSETQ. The CDR3 nucleotides are TGCGCCAGCAGCTTGGGGACAGCGATTTACGAGCAGTACTTC. Protein sequence: CASSLGTAIYEQYF.

The rearrangement links TRBV7-9 to TRBJ1-1; no clear D gene. The V gene lost 8 bases and the J gene lost 0 bases, with 10 bases spanning the gap. Germline loops: CDR1 SEHNR, CDR2 FQNEAQ (reference sequence). The CDR3 runs 13 residues. The CDR3 loop is CASGTALNTEAFF. CDR3 nucleotide sequence: TGTGCCAGCGGAACAGCCCTGAACACTGAAGCTTTCTTT.

The CDR3 DNA reads TGTGCCAGCAGCTCTAGCGGCCCCTACAAGGGGCAGTACTTC. It yields the protein CASSSSGPYKGQYF. The chain combines TRBV7-2 with TRBJ2-7, with 7 nucleotides matching TRBD2. V trimming: 4 bases; J trimming: 9 bases; junction bases outside the gene matches: 12. The CDR3 is 14 residues long. Germline CDR1 and CDR2: SGHTA and FQGNSA.

The V call is TRBV3-1 (or the pseudogene TRBV3-2), the J call TRBJ2-5; TRBD1 aligns across 7 bases. CDR1 is LGHDT, CDR2 YNNKEL, per germline (reference sequence). With 4 bases clipped from V and 5 bases from J, the junction kept 10 bases outside the gene matches. The CDR3 contains 15 residues. As DNA, the CDR3 is TGTGCCAGCAGCCTAAACAGGGGATCCGGCGAGACCCAGTACTTC. It encodes CASSLNRGSGETQYF.

The chain employs TRBV18 and TRBJ1-5; D not certain. Germline V lookup: CDR1 KGHSH, CDR2 LQKENI. The CDR3 is 16 residues long. Trimming took off 0 bases at V and 2 bases at J, with 11 bases between the two ends. The CDR3 nucleotides read TGTGCCAGCTCACCACCGGCCCGGGATCGCAATCAGCCCCAGCATTTT. Its protein product is CASSPPARDRNQPQHF.

The V and J genes are TRBV9 and TRBJ1-3; D call uncertain. Trimming left V 3 bases short and J 3 bases short, with 7 bases between. The CDR3 covers 13 residues. Looked up from germline, CDR1 is SGDLS and CDR2 is YYNGEE. The CDR3 protein is CASSAPNGNTIYF. The CDR3, as DNA: TGTGCCAGCAGCGCCCCTAATGGAAACACCATATATTTT. Full variable domain (rest looked up from reference TRBV9 and TRBJ1-3): DSGVTQTPKHLITATGQRVTLRCSPRSGDLSVYWYQQSLDQGLQFLIQYYNGEERAKGNILERFSAQQFPDLHSELNLSSLELGDSALYFCASSAPNGNTIYFGEGSWLTVV.

This clone has a single count. V gene TRBV14 combines with J gene TRBJ2-6; possible D gene TRBD2, 7 bases. Germline-derived CDR1 and CDR2 are SGHDN and FVKESK. With 1 base removed from V and 0 bases from J, the gap between germline ends came to 10 bases. This CDR3 region has 17 residues. The CDR3 sequence: CASSQVGGGSGANVLTF. The CDR3 region has the DNA TGTGCCAGCAGCCAAGTGGGAGGGGGCTCTGGGGCCAACGTCCTGACTTTC. The full variable domain, in which reference TRBV14 and TRBJ2-6 provide the parts outside the CDR3, is EAGVTQFPSHSVIEKGQTVTLRCDPISGHDNLYWYRRVMGKEIKFLLHFVKESKQDESGMPNNRFLAERTGGTYSTLKVQPAELEDSGVYFCASSQVGGGSGANVLTFGAGSRLTVL.

In DNA form, the CDR3 reads TGTGCCAGCCGAGGGACAGGGCTCTCTGGAAACACCATATATTTT. Protein product: CASRGTGLSGNTIYF. The V and J genes are TRBV6-5 and TRBJ1-3; TRBD1 agrees at 9 bases. There are 15 residues in the CDR3. The germline V gene has CDR1 MNHEY and CDR2 SVGAGI. V gave up 8 bases and J gave up 0 bases; unmatched junction bases: 5.

This sequence joins TRBV5-1 and TRBJ2-3; TRBD1 is a possible D gene (5 bases). The CDR3 sequence is 15 residues long. Germline CDR1 and CDR2: SGHRS and YFSETQ. Trimming stripped 0 bases from V and 2 bases from J, with 10 bases between. The CDR3 loop is CASSLGQFPTDTQYF. The CDR3 region has the DNA TGCGCCAGCAGCTTGGGACAGTTCCCCACAGATACGCAGTATTTT.

The chain carries TRBV28 and TRBJ2-1; 13 nucleotides line up with TRBD2. The CDR3 is made up of 16 amino acids. J gave up 6 bases and V 1 base, and 3 bases lay outside the gene matches. Germline V gene lookup returns CDR1 MDHEN and CDR2 SYDVKM. The CDR3 DNA follows: TGTGCCAGCAGTTTATCTAGGACTAGCGGGAGCAATGAGCAGTTCTTC. Its protein product is CASSLSRTSGSNEQFF.

The V gene is TRBV5-4, the J gene TRBJ2-7, with D maybe TRBD2 (6 bases). The V and J ends lost 0 bases and 0 bases respectively, with 13 bases between them. The CDR3 spans 16 residues. CDR1 SGHNT and CDR2 YYREEE come from the germline V gene (reference sequence). The CDR3 protein is CASSLGGLPSSYEQYF. CDR3 DNA: TGTGCCAGCAGCTTGGGGGGACTGCCCAGCTCCTACGAGCAGTACTTC.

The chain uses TRBV6-5 and TRBJ1-1, with 7 bases fitting TRBD1. This CDR3 is 15 amino acids long. Germline CDR1 MNHEY, CDR2 SVGAGI. J was trimmed by 5 bases and V by 5 bases; bases with no gene match: 11. CDR3 coding DNA: TGTGCCAGCAGTCGACAGGGAGGAGCAGAGACTGAAGCTTTCTTT. This codes for CASSRQGGAETEAFF.

This clone was found once. This chain links TRBV5-1 with TRBJ2-5; no firm D call. CDR1 SGHRS and CDR2 YFSETQ come from the germline V gene. The ends were cut back, 7 bases at V and 3 bases at J, with 13 bases in the middle. The CDR3 runs to 13 residues. The CDR3 reads CASSSLREETQYF. For the CDR3, the DNA is TGCGCCAGCTCCTCCCTACGGGAAGAGACCCAGTACTTC.

The genes are TRBV5-1 and TRBJ2-3, with 9 bases aligning to TRBD2. Looked up from germline, CDR1 is SGHRS and CDR2 is YFSETQ. The ends lost 5 bases at V and 4 bases at J; junction bases unmatched: 2. The CDR3 totals 13 residues. CDR3 sequence: CASRVAGADTQYF. CDR3 coding DNA: TGCGCCAGCAGGGTAGCGGGAGCAGATACGCAGTATTTT.

The rearrangement joins TRBV4-2 to TRBJ1-3; D perhaps matches TRBD1 (6 bases). The germline CDR1 and CDR2 sequences are LGHNA and YNFKEQ. The CDR3 extends over 17 amino acids. Trimming removed 0 bases from V and 3 bases from J, with 15 bases in between. CDR3 nucleotide sequence: TGTGCCAGCAGCCAAGACTTCCGGGGGGCGAATGGAAACACCATATATTTT. Translation gives CASSQDFRGANGNTIYF.

The chain uses TRBV27 and TRBJ2-1, with 11 bases aligning to TRBD1. J lost 12 bases, V lost 2 bases, and 15 bases had no gene match. The CDR3 covers 17 residues. Germline CDR1 MNHEY, CDR2 SMNVEV (reference sequence). CDR3 in DNA: TGTGCCAGCAGTTTAAGAACGGGACAGGGGGATTTATATGTGCAGTTCTTC. Translation: CASSLRTGQGDLYVQFF.

This clone has a handful of counts. The V gene is TRBV6-6, the J gene TRBJ1-5; D is unresolved. The ends were cut back, 6 bases at V and 5 bases at J, with 8 bases in the middle. The CDR3 consists of 12 residues. Germline-derived CDR1 and CDR2 are MNHNY and SVGAGI (reference sequence). CDR3 sequence (DNA): TGTGCCAGCAGAGCGCCGGATCAGCCCCAGCATTTT. Its translation is CASRAPDQPQHF.

V gene TRBV28 combines with J gene TRBJ1-3; the match to TRBD1 covers 9 bases. The ends lost 5 bases at V and 5 bases at J; junction bases unmatched: 10. Germline CDR1 MDHEN, CDR2 SYDVKM. CDR3 length: 16 amino acids. CDR3 sequence (DNA): TGTGCCAGCAGTCTAGATAACAGGGGGCCCAGAAACACCATATATTTT. This translates into CASSLDNRGPRNTIYF.

This chain joins TRBV11-2 and TRBJ2-7; 10 bases fit TRBD1. Germline values: CDR1 SGHAT, CDR2 FQNNGV. CDR3 length: 13 amino acids. V lost 1 base and J lost 6; bases outside the gene matches: 0. Written as DNA, the CDR3 is TGTGCCAGCAGCTTAGGACAGGGGGCCGAGCAGTACTTC. Protein: CASSLGQGAEQYF.

Regarding this clone: Mismatch with germline at one junction end may stem from a read error. The chain recombines TRBV7-7 with TRBJ2-5; the D is unclear. CDR1 is SSHAT, CDR2 FNYEAQ, per germline (reference sequence). The CDR3 runs 13 residues. The CDR3 DNA reads TGTGCTAGCAGCAACTCGGGTCAAGAGACCCAGTACTTC. Amino acids: CASSNSGQETQYF.

The chain links TRBV19 to TRBJ2-3; 12 bases fit TRBD2. The J segment lost 2 bases and the V segment lost 9 bases, leaving 3 bases of the junction unmatched. This CDR3 is 14 amino acids long. The germline V gene has CDR1 LNHDA and CDR2 SQIVND (reference sequence). The CDR3, as DNA: TGTGCCAGCCTAGCGGGAGGGTCCACAGATACGCAGTATTTT. Its protein product is CASLAGGSTDTQYF. Full variable domain (rest looked up from reference TRBV19 and TRBJ2-3): DGGITQSPKYLFRKEGQNVTLSCEQNLNHDAMYWYRQDPGQGLRLIYYSQIVNDFQKGDIAEGYSVSREKKESFPLTVTSAQKNPTAFYLCASLAGGSTDTQYFGPGTRLTVL.

This chain uses TRBV5-6 with TRBJ1-2; a possible D gene is TRBD1 (5 bases). Germline CDR1 reads SGHDT; CDR2 reads YYEEEE. V dropped 1 base and J dropped 1 base, with 14 bases sitting between them. The CDR3 runs 16 residues. This chain's CDR3 is CASSLPGGDFNYGYTF. DNA of the CDR3: TGTGCCAGCAGCTTGCCCGGGGGGGATTTTAACTATGGCTACACCTTC.

The chain joins TRBV28 to TRBJ2-1; 9 nucleotides match TRBD2. The CDR3 loop spans 14 amino acids. The J segment lost 8 bases and the V segment lost 6 bases, leaving 8 bases of the junction unmatched. Germline V gene sequence: CDR1 MDHEN, CDR2 SYDVKM. The CDR3 sequence is CASRYSGSRDEQFF. CDR3 in DNA: TGTGCCAGCAGGTATAGCGGGAGTAGGGATGAGCAGTTCTTC.